These 12 T cell receptor beta chains share one sample of origin, sequenced in a study of blood T cell repertoires in COVID-19. This table comes from immunoSEQ multiplex PCR, and its TCRdb copy is limited to in-frame clones, with some not included. In the table there are 250,000 to 350,000 clones, about nine tenths of which are singletons. The sequencing input was peripheral blood. The receptors stem from a man younger than 30 with active or convalescent COVID-19.

The chain carries TRBV18 and TRBJ1-3; 8 bases map to TRBD1. CDR1 and CDR2 from the germline V gene are KGHSH and LQKENI. This CDR3 has 16 amino acids. J was trimmed by 4 bases and V by 2 bases; bases with no gene match: 7. The CDR3 here is CASSPVQGARGNTIYF. The CDR3 DNA is TGTGCCAGCTCACCAGTCCAGGGGGCGCGAGGAAACACCATATATTTT.

The chain uses TRBV5-5 and TRBJ2-6; 7 positions agree with TRBD1. The CDR3 runs 18 residues. Looked up from germline, CDR1 is SGHKS and CDR2 is YYEKEE (reference sequence). The ends lost 6 bases at V and 0 bases at J; junction bases unmatched: 12. The CDR3 nucleotides read TGTGCCAGCAATGTCGACAGGGCCATAGACTCTGGGGCCAACGTCCTGACTTTC. Amino acids: CASNVDRAIDSGANVLTF.

The CDR3 coding sequence is TGTGCCAGCAGCGGAATCGGGAGCTACAATGAGCAGTTCTTC. This gives the protein CASSGIGSYNEQFF. This chain links TRBV27 with TRBJ2-1; possible D gene TRBD2, 6 bases. With 6 bases removed from V and 3 bases from J, the gap between germline ends came to 12 bases. There are 14 residues in the CDR3. The germline CDR1 and CDR2 sequences are MNHEY and SMNVEV (reference sequence).

The chain links TRBV28 to TRBJ2-1; 7 nucleotides line up with TRBD2. The germline V gene has CDR1 MDHEN and CDR2 SYDVKM. The J segment lost 1 base and the V segment lost 10 bases, leaving 19 bases of the junction unmatched. This CDR3 has 18 amino acids. The CDR3 DNA is TGTGCCACCACCAACCAGGGAACGGGAGCGGGATCCTACAATGAGCAGTTCTTC. It is translated as CATTNQGTGAGSYNEQFF. The whole variable domain, remainder taken from reference TRBV28 and TRBJ2-1, is DVKVTQSSRYLVKRTGEKVFLECVQDMDHENMFWYRQDPGLGLRLIYFSYDVKMKEKGDIPEGYSVSREKKERFSLILESASTNQTSMYLCATTNQGTGAGSYNEQFFGPGTRLTVL.

The chain couples TRBV27 to TRBJ2-3; D may be TRBD1 (5 bases). There are 15 residues in the CDR3. V lost 3 bases to trimming and J lost 1 base, with 11 bases between them. In germline, CDR1 is MNHEY, CDR2 SMNVEV (reference sequence). CDR3 sequence (DNA): TGTGCCAGCAGTTTGGGGCTGTGGGGCACAGATACGCAGTATTTT. Protein: CASSLGLWGTDTQYF.

The V and J genes are TRBV5-1 and TRBJ2-2; 7 bases agree with TRBD2. CDR3 length equals 15 residues. With 0 bases clipped from V and 6 bases from J, the junction kept 5 bases outside the gene matches. Germline V gene data show CDR1 as SGHRS and CDR2 as YFSETQ. Here the CDR3 DNA reads TGCGCCAGCAGCTTGGGGGCGGGAGATGCCGGGGAGCTGTTTTTT. Protein: CASSLGAGDAGELFF.

The chain links TRBV5-8 to TRBJ1-5; perhaps TRBD1 as D (5 bases). CDR1 and CDR2 from the germline V gene are SGHTS and YDEGEE. V shed 0 bases and J shed 7 bases, with 14 bases lying between them. The CDR3 sequence is 15 residues long. CDR3 protein: CASSLATAGLQPQHF. CDR3 DNA: TGTGCCAGCAGCTTGGCCACGGCAGGGTTGCAGCCCCAGCATTTT.

The chain couples TRBV5-1 to TRBJ2-2; 12 positions match TRBD1. Germline CDR1 reads SGHRS; CDR2 reads YFSETQ. The CDR3 spans 17 residues. The trim removed 2 bases at V and 5 bases at J, leaving 7 bases unmatched. DNA for the CDR3: TGCGCCAGCAGCTTTCTACCGGGACAGGGGGCTACCGGGGAGCTGTTTTTT. Translating gives CASSFLPGQGATGELFF.

CDR3 sequence (DNA): TGTGCCAGCAGCCAAGGAGGGACACTGAACACCGGGGAGCTGTTTTTT. It yields the protein CASSQGGTLNTGELFF. The chain carries TRBV4-2 and TRBJ2-2; a possible D gene is TRBD1 (6 bases). This CDR3 comprises 16 residues. Germline V gives CDR1 LGHNA, CDR2 YNFKEQ. Trimming removed 1 base at V and 1 base at J, with 10 bases between.

The chain is built from TRBV6-6 and TRBJ1-1; D is ambiguous. Trimming removed 7 bases at V and 3 bases at J, with 6 bases between. This CDR3 has 11 residues. CDR1 is MNHNY and CDR2 is SVGAGI in the germline V gene (reference sequence). The CDR3 DNA reads TGTGCCAGCACTACGCACACTGAAGCTTTCTTT. Its protein product is CASTTHTEAFF.

V gene TRBV18 combines with J gene TRBJ1-1; D gene unclear. The CDR3 has 14 amino acids. V lost 6 bases and J lost 2, with 13 bases in between. Germline-derived CDR1 and CDR2 are KGHSH and LQKENI. The CDR3 DNA reads as TGTGCCAGCTCGCCCAATAACGGTAACACTGAAGCTTTCTTT. Translating gives CASSPNNGNTEAFF.

The chain links TRBV21-1 to TRBJ2-1; no DNA check was done on the table's D call, TRBD2. TRBV21-1 is annotated as a pseudogene. The CDR3 spans 16 residues. In DNA form, the CDR3 reads TGTGCCAGCAGCGATTTAAGGACTAGCTCCGACAATGAGCAGTTCTTC. It is translated as CASSDLRTSSDNEQFF.